This TCR beta chain was found in a study of cytomegalovirus exposure and HLA in healthy donors. Turning to the study itself: Out of 398 genotyped donors, about 80% belonged to the Caucasian-associated ancestry cluster.

About this clone: What it recognizes is unknown.

Germline V gene data show CDR1 as SNHLY and CDR2 as FYNNEI. CDR3 size: 16 residues. The ends lost 6 bases at V and 7 bases at J; junction bases unmatched: 17. It was with 60 Vbeta and 13 Jbeta primers that the PCR ran. Sequencing was performed with immunoSEQ multiplex PCR; in TCRdb, only in-frame clones are kept and a portion is missing. The sample holds roughly 79,000 clones. Study observations and caveats: Cytomegalovirus-associated TCR beta chains were listed, numbering roughly 150.

The origin of this receptor is a man aged 30 to 45 in good health and CMV-seronegative. Source material: PBMCs. This chain uses TRBV2 with TRBJ1-2, with 7 bases fitting TRBD1. The CDR3 spells CASRGGQSTYYGGYTF. The CDR3 DNA reads TGTGCCAGCAGGGGGGGACAGTCTACTTACTATGGTGGCTACACCTTC.